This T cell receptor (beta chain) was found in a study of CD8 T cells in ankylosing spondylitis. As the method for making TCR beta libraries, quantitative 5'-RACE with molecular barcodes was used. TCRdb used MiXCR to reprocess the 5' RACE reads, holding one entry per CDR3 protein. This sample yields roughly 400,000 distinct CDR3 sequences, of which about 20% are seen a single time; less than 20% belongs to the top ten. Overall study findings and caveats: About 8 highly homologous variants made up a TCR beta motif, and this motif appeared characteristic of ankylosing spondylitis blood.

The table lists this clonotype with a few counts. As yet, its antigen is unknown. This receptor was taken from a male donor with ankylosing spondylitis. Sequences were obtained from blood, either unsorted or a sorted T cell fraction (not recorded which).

The DNA of the CDR3 is TGCAGTGCTTATACTAGCGTCACGATGTATACGCAGTATTTT. Residues: CSAYTSVTMYTQYF. The chain has TRBV20-1 and TRBJ2-3; TRBD2 agrees at 7 bases. The CDR3 has 14 residues. Looked up from germline, CDR1 is DFQATT and CDR2 is SNEGSKA (reference sequence). The V gene end was trimmed by 5 bases and the J gene end by 7 bases; junction bases not matched to a gene: 12.